The present entry profiles one T cell receptor (beta chain) with its context. Cohort allocation depended upon clinical history that participants reported. In the authors' workflow: Amplification from reference gene primers served as the basis for estimated nucleated cell counts. TCRdb's table, derived via immunoSEQ multiplex PCR, lists solely in-frame clones and lacks some. The V and J calls and clone size come from that table; D and trimming were worked out from the DNA. The sample shows a few hundred thousand clones, 85% to 90% of them seen only once. The record originates from a study of blood T cell repertoires in COVID-19. V lost 2 bases, J lost 8 bases, and 7 bases stayed unmatched. The CDR3 extends over 14 amino acids. The V gene's germline CDR1 is SGDLS and CDR2 YYNGEE.

The V and J genes are TRBV9 and TRBJ1-2, with 9 bases identical to TRBD1. The origin of this receptor is a woman younger than 30 who had recovered from COVID-19. Sequenced input: PBMCs or T cells enriched from blood (not recorded which). Here the CDR3 DNA reads TGTGCCAGCAGCGTGTTGGGACAGGGTGCGGGCTACACCTTC. This translates into CASSVLGQGAGYTF. Full variable domain (remainder filled in from reference TRBV9 and TRBJ1-2): DSGVTQTPKHLITATGQRVTLRCSPRSGDLSVYWYQQSLDQGLQFLIQYYNGEERAKGNILERFSAQQFPDLHSELNLSSLELGDSALYFCASSVLGQGAGYTFGSGTRLTVV.